This TCR beta chain was identified during a study of blood T cells in healthy people across ages. Next came a second PCR, run for roughly 6 to 11 cycles, which used a sample-barcoded 5' primer along with a J-beta primer mix. Researchers report that a template-switch adaptor with 12 random nucleotides tagged each cDNA molecule. TCRdb analysed the 5' RACE reads with MiXCR anew, one entry per CDR3 protein. The table records fewer than 800,000 distinct CDR3 sequences, approximately 29% of them present only once. The CDR3 contains 13 residues. Looked up from germline, CDR1 is DFQATT and CDR2 is SNEGSKA (reference sequence). V was cut by 6 bases and J by 4 bases, with 12 bases left in between.

This clonotype was obtained from a woman at least 80 years old in good health. The J gene is TRBJ1-4, the V gene TRBV20-1; no firm D call. Sample: blood. CDR3 sequence (DNA): TGCAGTGCCATCAGGAACAGTAATGAAAAACTGTTTTTT. This sequence encodes CSAIRNSNEKLFF.